This TCR beta chain was recovered during a study of T cell repertoires in cytomegalovirus infection. Study-wide context: It can be stated that public TCR beta signatures indicated CMV infection as well as a matching HLA type.

Study-wide results and limits: HLA-C-restricted, CMV-specific TCR beta clonotypes were dominant ex vivo. The cumulative frequency of public TCR beta families identified carriers of CMV plus the relevant HLA.

TCRdb reprocessed the reads via MiXCR and lists one record per CDR3 protein. Among fewer than 350,000 distinct CDR3 sequences, 15% to 20% were seen once, and the ten largest hold about 11%. This clonotype was found a few times. The target antigen is unknown. The TCR comes from a human donor in good health (CMV status not recorded). Some clones in this sample may be carry-over from other donors' samples. Source material: PBMCs.

CDR3 region: CASSPSGTQGSYNSPLHF. The CDR3 region has the DNA TGTGCCAGCAGCCCTAGCGGGACACAGGGGAGTTATAATTCACCCCTCCACTTT. The rearrangement joins TRBV7-9 to TRBJ1-6, with 7 bases lining up with TRBD1. This CDR3 comprises 18 residues. Losses at the gene ends were 5 bases for V and 4 bases for J; bases not matched to a gene: 14. CDR1 and CDR2 (germline): SEHNR, FQNEAQ (reference sequence).